This TCR beta chain is drawn from a study of T cells in Graves' hyperthyroidism and ophthalmopathy (dated by TCRdb to about 2019). Concerning the study at large: Peripheral blood was collected at initial diagnosis, before any treatment. The roughly 91 discovery patients were randomly divided into training and test sets at a 7:3 ratio. To identify distinguishing TCR V-J signatures, a discovery cohort of some 99 patients was used, comprising 43 with Graves' ophthalmopathy and 57 with stable Graves' hyperthyroidism. Thyroid tissue and blood T-cell repertoires from six Graves' hyperthyroidism patients were also compared in the study. Following sampling, methimazole starting at 30 mg daily was given to hyperthyroidism patients, and high-dose intravenous methylprednisolone was given to ophthalmopathy patients. TCR Vbeta CDR3 sequencing of 135 peripheral blood samples (approximately 44 ophthalmopathy, 75 hyperthyroidism and roughly 17 progressor patients) is reported in the paper. Whether ophthalmopathy could be predicted prospectively was tested in an independent validation cohort made up of roughly 19 hyperthyroidism patients plus 17 patients who later progressed to ophthalmopathy.

This clonotype was seen only a few times. Its antigen is still unknown. Qualities for individual bases were not recorded, and no much larger clone is one base off. Moderately to severely active disease, a Clinical Activity Score of at least 3, a NOSPECS grade of at least 4, and a duration under 3 months were present in ophthalmopathy patients. The study excluded patients with uncontrolled infections, other autoimmune diseases, pregnancy or lactation. Diagnoses were established on the basis of clinical symptoms, serum thyroxine and TRAb, thyroid ultrasound, and orbital computed tomography. Ficoll-Paque density gradient centrifugation was used to isolate PBMCs from about 10 ml of fresh peripheral blood. Total RNA was extracted using Trizol reagent, and RNA quality was assessed on an Agilent 2100 Bioanalyzer. Trimming takes 1 base off V and 8 bases off J; junction bases not matched to a gene: 15. The germline V gene (reference sequence) gives CDR1 as LGHDT and CDR2 as YNNKEL. Inclusive of the bounding cysteine and phenylalanine, the CDR3 is 18 residues long. Of all the DNA, just the CDR3 is kept, 54 bases in frame from base 1.

The TCR beta CDR3 regions were amplified from RNA transcripts. The first round of RT-PCR for the TCR CDR3 was performed with the HTBI primer set and the Qiagen OneStep RT-PCR kit. Libraries were constructed in a second round of multiplex PCR, after which size selection and purification were performed. Sequencing of the libraries was done on an Illumina HiSeq2000 using paired-end 100 bp reads. Regarding the original processing steps: Raw data were processed with SOAPnuke, discarding reads with adapters, uncalled bases, mean Phred below 15, or no exact constant-primer or identifier match. COPE v1.2.5 was used to merge the high-quality paired reads, and each unique nucleotide sequence was defined as a clonotype. MiTCR v1.1 was used to align the clonotypes against IMGT TRBV, TRBD and TRBJ reference segments. Analysis was restricted to V-J combinations with a frequency above 0.0001, which covered 98% to 99.2% of repertoires. The TCS score was defined as F50 (clonal expansion) divided by E x V (chaos), with BLOSUM62-based TCRdist calculated between CDR3 peptides within each V-J. Welch's t-statistics and random forest reduced 500 to 550 V-J features to 13, which were used in a naive Bayes classifier (R e1071). The public reads were reanalyzed by TCRdb: fastp trimming at Q25, MiXCR alignment, in-frame beta chains only. Records with the same CDR3 protein are collapsed into one entry carrying the most frequent genes and DNA. The V and J calls here are based on TCRdb, not the publication. In all, the sample holds about 640,000 distinct CDR3 sequences, and less than 25% of those were seen once. Clones ranked in the top ten supply about 34% of the sample.

Overall study outcomes, separate from this receptor: Blood samples also contained most of the expanded thyroid clonotypes (frequency above 0.001), which suggests that blood repertoires may reflect thyroid immune responses. No statistical method was used to set the sample size in advance, and investigators knew the group allocation. In validation, progression to ophthalmopathy was predicted by the model with 70.59% sensitivity and just over 72% specificity, a median of roughly six months before onset. In cross-validation, a model built on a 13 V-J signature told ophthalmopathy apart from stable hyperthyroidism with under 90% sensitivity and roughly 83% specificity, and in testing the same model reached 80%/75%.

The sample comprised blood. The chain is encoded by TRBV3-1 joined to TRBJ2-1; a stretch of 9 junction bases matches TRBD2. This clonotype was sampled from a man aged 30-40 years with Graves' ophthalmopathy. CDR3 sequence: CASSQAYSVSGRGHEQFF. The DNA reads as follows: TGTGCCAGCAGCCAAGCGTACAGCGTTAGCGGGAGAGGCCATGAGCAGTTCTTC.